Following are 10 T cell receptor beta chains from one sample sequenced in a study of blood T cell repertoires in COVID-19. Generated by immunoSEQ multiplex PCR, the TCRdb table keeps only in-frame clones and is missing some. The sample includes over 90,000 clones, about 86% of them seen just once. Input material: peripheral blood. The source of these receptors is a woman in her sixties in a cohort sampled during active or convalescent COVID-19.

V and J are TRBV7-2 and TRBJ2-3; no reliable D call. The germline gives CDR1 SGHTA, CDR2 FQGNSA. CDR3 length: 12 amino acids. V was trimmed by 8 bases and J by 4 bases, leaving 10 bases between them. CDR3 protein: CASQRQSDTQYF. The CDR3 region has the DNA TGTGCCAGCCAGAGGCAGTCAGATACGCAGTATTTT.

V is TRBV5-4 and J is TRBJ2-1, with 7 positions matching TRBD2. This CDR3 comprises 13 residues. Germline V gives CDR1 SGHNT, CDR2 YYREEE (reference sequence). V lost 5 bases to trimming and J lost 5 bases; unmatched junction nucleotides: 4. CDR3 coding DNA: TGTGCCAGCAGTGCCGGGACTAACAATGAGCAGTTCTTC. Its translation: CASSAGTNNEQFF.

V gene TRBV18 combines with J gene TRBJ1-3; D is uncertain. CDR3 length: 16 amino acids. Germline V gene data show CDR1 as KGHSH and CDR2 as LQKENI. The germline V and J ends were trimmed by 5 bases and 0 bases, with 14 bases remaining between them. The CDR3 nucleotides are TGTGCCAGCTCATCAAACGGTCCCTTCTCTGGAAACACCATATATTTT. Its translation is CASSSNGPFSGNTIYF.

The V gene is TRBV24-1, the J gene TRBJ2-1; TRBD2 matches at 9 bases. J gave up 12 bases and V 9 bases, and 14 bases lay outside the gene matches. There are 14 residues in the CDR3. Per germline, CDR1 KGHDR and CDR2 SFDVKD. In nucleotides, the CDR3 is TGTGCCACCGAGGGCCTAGCGGGATCTGAGAGGCAGTTCTTC. Amino acid sequence: CATEGLAGSERQFF.

V usage is TRBV5-6 and J usage is TRBJ1-2; D is ambiguous. Germline CDR1 and CDR2: SGHDT and YYEEEE. The CDR3 has 14 amino acids. Deletions cut 2 bases from V and 1 base from J, with 9 bases between. The CDR3 DNA reads as TGTGCCAGCAGCTTTCGGAGGGTTAACTATGGCTACACCTTC. It encodes CASSFRRVNYGYTF.

This chain links TRBV5-1 with TRBJ2-5, with TRBD2 as a possible D gene (6 bases). Trimming took off 7 bases at V and 3 bases at J, with 13 bases between the two ends. Germline CDR1 is SGHRS and CDR2 is YFSETQ. This CDR3 is 13 amino acids long. Written as DNA, the CDR3 is TGCGCCAGCCGAACAGGAGGGGAAGAGACCCAGTACTTC. As protein: CASRTGGEETQYF.

The chain recombines TRBV20-1 with TRBJ2-2; TRBD2 might be the D (5 bases). This CDR3 spans 14 amino acids. V was cut by 3 bases and J by 1 base, with 9 bases left in between. Germline V CDR1 and CDR2: DFQATT, SNEGSKA (reference sequence). CDR3 sequence (DNA): TGCAGTGCTAGTCAGAGCGGGAACACCGGGGAGCTGTTTTTT. Amino acid sequence: CSASQSGNTGELFF.

The rearrangement joins TRBV5-3 to TRBJ1-2, with D possibly TRBD1 on 5 matching bases. TRBV5-3 is marked as an open reading frame, function uncertain. V dropped 3 bases and J dropped 4 bases, with 22 bases sitting between them. The CDR3 spans 17 residues. This CDR3 reads CARSSIGGNVRGYGYTF. The DNA for the CDR3 is TGTGCCAGAAGCTCAATCGGGGGTAACGTTCGTGGCTATGGCTACACCTTC.

There are a few counts of this clone. The V and J genes are TRBV9 and TRBJ1-4; 9 nucleotides agree with TRBD1. This CDR3 contains 15 residues. Germline V CDR1 and CDR2: SGDLS, YYNGEE. V lost 0 bases to trimming and J lost 5 bases; unmatched junction nucleotides: 2. The CDR3 here is CASSVDGTGNEKLFF. CDR3 DNA sequence: TGTGCCAGCAGCGTAGACGGGACAGGGAATGAAAAACTGTTTTTT. Based on the CDR3 plus reference TRBV9 and TRBJ1-4, the full variable domain is DSGVTQTPKHLITATGQRVTLRCSPRSGDLSVYWYQQSLDQGLQFLIQYYNGEERAKGNILERFSAQQFPDLHSELNLSSLELGDSALYFCASSVDGTGNEKLFFGSGTQLSVL.

V is TRBV27 and J is TRBJ2-3, with 9 nucleotides matching TRBD2. This CDR3 is 17 amino acids long. Germline CDR1 MNHEY, CDR2 SMNVEV (reference sequence). The trim removed 4 bases at V and 2 bases at J, leaving 10 bases unmatched. The CDR3, as DNA: TGTGCCAGCAGTTACTCCTCGACTAGCGGCTACACAGATACGCAGTATTTT. Its protein product is CASSYSSTSGYTDTQYF.